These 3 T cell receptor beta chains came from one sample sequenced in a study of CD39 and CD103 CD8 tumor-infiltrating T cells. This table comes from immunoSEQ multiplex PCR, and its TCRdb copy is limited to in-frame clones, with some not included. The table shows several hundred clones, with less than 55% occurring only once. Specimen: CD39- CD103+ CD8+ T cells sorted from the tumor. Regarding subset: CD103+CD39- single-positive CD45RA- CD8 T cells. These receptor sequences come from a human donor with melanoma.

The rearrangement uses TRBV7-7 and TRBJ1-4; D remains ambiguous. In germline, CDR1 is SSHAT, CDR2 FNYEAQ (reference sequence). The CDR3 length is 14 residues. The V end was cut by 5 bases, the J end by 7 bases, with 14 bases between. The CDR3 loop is CASSPFRGSEKLFF. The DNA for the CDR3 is TGTGCCAGCAGCCCTTTTCGGGGATCTGAAAAACTGTTTTTT.

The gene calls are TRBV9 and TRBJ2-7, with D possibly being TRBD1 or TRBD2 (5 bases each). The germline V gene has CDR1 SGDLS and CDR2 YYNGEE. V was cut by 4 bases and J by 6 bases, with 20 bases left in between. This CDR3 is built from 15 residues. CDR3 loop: CASSSLLGAGSEQYF. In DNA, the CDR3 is TGTGCCAGCAGCTCCTTGCTAGGGGCGGGTTCCGAGCAGTACTTC.

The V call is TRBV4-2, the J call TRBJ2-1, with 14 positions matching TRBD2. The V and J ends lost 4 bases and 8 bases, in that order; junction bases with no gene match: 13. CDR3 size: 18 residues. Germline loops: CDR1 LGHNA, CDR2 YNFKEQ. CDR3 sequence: CASSLGKRTSGRRDEQFF. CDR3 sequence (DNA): TGTGCCAGCAGCCTGGGGAAGCGGACTAGCGGGAGGCGGGATGAGCAGTTCTTC.